Listed below are T cell receptor beta chains from one sample, sequenced in a study of metastatic and nonmetastatic thyroid tumors. TCRdb used MiXCR to call clones anew from the PCR reads. This sample yields about 90,000 clones, of which 8% to 9.5% are seen a single time; 8.8% belongs to the top ten. The sequenced sample was blood. These TCRs come from a female donor with papillary thyroid cancer or a benign thyroid nodule (not recorded which). Some clones in this sample may be carry-over from other donors' samples. The conserved cysteine and the conserved F or W are not part of the CDR3 here.

j_gene	v_gene	CDR3aa
TRBJ2-6	TRBV6-1	ASSEGHNSGANVLT
TRBJ1-3	TRBV27	ASSFGPSGNTIY
TRBJ1-3	TRBV2	ASSRNSGNTIY
TRBJ2-7	TRBV19	ASSEVGTGTYEQY
NA	TRBV5-1	ASSPPEDRGYSNQPQY
TRBJ2-7	TRBV6-1	ASSEMVTYEQY
TRBJ1-3	TRBV5-1	ASSLWDTSSSGNTIY
TRBJ1-5	TRBV6-1	ASSEKGFNQPQH
TRBJ1-5	TRBV6-1	ASSEARGYQPQH
TRBJ1-1	TRBV14	ASSQSTRTEAF
TRBJ2-7	TRBV4-2	ASSATFGLAGVHEQY
TRBJ1-2	TRBV5-6	ASSFVSGSEGYT
TRBJ2-7	TRBV18	ASSRRTGTNDEQY
TRBJ2-3	TRBV7-3	ASSSGSSGVNTQY
TRBJ2-5	TRBV7-9	ASSNPRGETQY
TRBJ2-3	TRBV9	ASSVTGTDLSTDTQY
TRBJ1-3	TRBV28	ASRGAGCGNTIY
TRBJ2-4	TRBV7-3	ASSPGGVAKNIQY
TRBJ1-6	TRBV11-2	ASSLDRGPWNSPLH
TRBJ2-3	TRBV18	ASSRYTGGGTDTQY
TRBJ1-1	TRBV12-3/TRBV12-4	ASSLGRRLNTEAF
TRBJ1-1	TRBV12-3/TRBV12-4	ASSFGGSTEAF
TRBJ2-1	TRBV20-1	SADPSGGDKYNEQF
TRBJ2-3	TRBV6-5	ARSYDSRQGGTDTQY
TRBJ1-6	TRBV27	ASSLSGAAPLH
TRBJ2-1	TRBV9	ASSVGLADSYNEQF
TRBJ2-5	TRBV27	ASSLYGTAGTQY
TRBJ1-2	TRBV6-1	ASRQPPDYGYT
TRBJ2-7	TRBV15	ATSTVTGGEQY
TRBJ2-2	TRBV28	ASSLWSTSGYNTWELF
TRBJ2-1	TRBV20-1	SARPQGLAGGWNEQF
TRBJ1-1	TRBV15	ATSKGQGATFR
TRBJ1-2	TRBV4-1	ASSQGVAGLSAGYT
TRBJ1-2	TRBV24-1	ATSGARGYT
TRBJ2-7	TRBV4-2	ASQEGPGTYEQY
TRBJ2-5	TRBV5-6	ASSLVGFRIQETQY
TRBJ1-2	TRBV6-1	ASSDEFNYGYT
TRBJ2-2	TRBV30	AWRIATDTGELF
TRBJ2-7	TRBV3-1	ASSHSTGGSEQY
TRBJ2-3	TRBV10-3	AISESSQGTDTQY
TRBJ2-4	TRBV4-1	ASSQGGTLLAKNIQY
TRBJ1-1	TRBV10-2	ASSAGMNTEAF